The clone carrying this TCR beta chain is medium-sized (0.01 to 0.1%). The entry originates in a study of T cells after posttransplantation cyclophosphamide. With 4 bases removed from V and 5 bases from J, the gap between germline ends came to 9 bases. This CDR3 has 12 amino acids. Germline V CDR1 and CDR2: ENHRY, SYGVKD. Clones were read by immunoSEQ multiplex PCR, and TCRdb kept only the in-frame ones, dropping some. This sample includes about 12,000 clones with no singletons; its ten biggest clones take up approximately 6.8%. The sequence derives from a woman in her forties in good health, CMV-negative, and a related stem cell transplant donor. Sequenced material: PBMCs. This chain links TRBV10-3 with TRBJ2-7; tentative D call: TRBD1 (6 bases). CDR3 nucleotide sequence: TGTGCCATCAGTGCAGGGGCCCACGAGCAGTACTTC. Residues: CAISAGAHEQYF.